This T cell receptor beta chain derives from a study of cytotoxic CD8 clonotypes in ibrutinib-treated CLL. Study-wide results and caveats: Sampling times (in sustained-remission versus progressing patients) were not the same.

Data came from immunoSEQ multiplex PCR; TCRdb stores just in-frame clones and leaves some out. The table has around 41,000 clones, around 70% seen once; the top ten hold roughly a tenth. A few counts support this clone. What it binds is not known. CDR3 length: 15 amino acids. The trim removed 4 bases at V and 5 bases at J, leaving 8 bases unmatched. In germline, CDR1 is SGDLS, CDR2 YYNGEE. The V and J genes are TRBV9 and TRBJ1-4; TRBD1 agrees at 7 bases. The specimen comprised PBMCs, sampled at disease progression, from a patient treated with ibrutinib. The sequence was obtained from a human donor with chronic lymphocytic leukemia. CDR3 region: CASSPDRVGNEKLFF. The CDR3 nucleotides are TGTGCCAGCAGCCCAGACAGGGTAGGAAATGAAAAACTGTTTTTT. Combining the CDR3 with reference TRBV9 and TRBJ1-4 gives the whole variable domain DSGVTQTPKHLITATGQRVTLRCSPRSGDLSVYWYQQSLDQGLQFLIQYYNGEERAKGNILERFSAQQFPDLHSELNLSSLELGDSALYFCASSPDRVGNEKLFFGSGTQLSVL.